This TCR beta chain emerged from a study of cytomegalovirus exposure and HLA in healthy donors. This CDR3 contains 15 residues. Germline-derived CDR1 and CDR2 are LGHNA and YSLEER. Between the trimmed V and J ends, which lost 3 bases and 0 bases, there was a span of 10 bases. Whole-study results and caveats: There were several of the most significant clusters that appeared linked to common viral pathogens in a later analysis.

In the case of this clone: What it binds is unknown.

The PCR had 60 Vbeta and 13 Jbeta primers. Generated by immunoSEQ multiplex PCR, the TCRdb table keeps only in-frame clones and is missing some. This table has just over 95,000 clones, about 76% appearing once. What was sequenced was PBMCs. This TCR was sampled from a human donor in good health. The chain combines TRBV4-3 with TRBJ2-3, with D tentatively TRBD1 (6 bases). The CDR3 nucleotides are TGCGCCAGCAGCCACGCAGGGGCCAGCACAGATACGCAGTATTTT. Its translation is CASSHAGASTDTQYF.